The 19 T cell receptor beta chains below were found in one sample sequenced in a study of blood T cell repertoires in COVID-19. Some clones are missing from TCRdb's copy, which holds only in-frame ones; the method was immunoSEQ multiplex PCR. The table shows 250,000 to 400,000 clones, with roughly 89% occurring only once. The sequenced material came from PBMCs or T cells enriched from blood (not recorded which). The source is a man between 60 and 75 years old who had recovered from COVID-19.

J is TRBJ2-1 and V is TRBV6-4, with 7 bases matching TRBD1. The CDR3 loop spans 16 amino acids. CDR1 is MRHNA and CDR2 is SNTAGT in the germline V gene. With 3 bases clipped from V and 0 bases from J, the junction kept 5 bases outside the gene matches. The DNA of the CDR3 is TGTGCCAGCAGTGAGACCGGGACAGCCTCCTACAATGAGCAGTTCTTC. This encodes CASSETGTASYNEQFF.

This clone was seen more than once but under ten times. V gene TRBV4-2 combines with J gene TRBJ2-3; either TRBD1 or TRBD2 may supply D (6 bases each). The V gene lost 7 bases and the J gene lost 0 bases, with 17 bases spanning the gap. Per germline, CDR1 LGHNA and CDR2 YNFKEQ. The CDR3 is 16 amino acids. CDR3 DNA sequence: TGTGCCAGCACCCAGGGGACTTCCCCAAGCACAGATACGCAGTATTTT. Translated: CASTQGTSPSTDTQYF.

The V call is TRBV6-5, the J call TRBJ2-7; 7 nucleotides line up with TRBD1. Germline V CDR1 and CDR2: MNHEY, SVGAGI. The J segment lost 2 bases and the V segment lost 7 bases, leaving 5 bases of the junction unmatched. The CDR3 loop spans 13 amino acids. The CDR3 sequence: CASTLGTAYEQYF. In DNA, the CDR3 is TGTGCCAGCACCCTCGGGACAGCCTACGAGCAGTACTTC.

V usage is TRBV18 and J usage is TRBJ1-1; D perhaps matches TRBD1 (6 bases). CDR3 length: 13 residues. V was shortened by 6 bases and J by 2 bases, with 10 bases between the two germline ends. Germline V gene data show CDR1 as KGHSH and CDR2 as LQKENI. This chain's CDR3 is CASSGASNTEAFF. The DNA for the CDR3 is TGTGCCAGCTCGGGGGCTTCCAACACTGAAGCTTTCTTT. The full variable domain, with the rest looked up from reference TRBV18 and TRBJ1-1, is NAGVMQNPRHLVRRRGQEARLRCSPMKGHSHVYWYRQLPEEGLKFMVYLQKENIIDESGMPKERFSAEFPKEGPSILRIQQVVRGDSAAYFCASSGASNTEAFFGQGTRLTVV.

V usage is TRBV28 and J usage is TRBJ2-3; no clear D gene. CDR1 is MDHEN, CDR2 SYDVKM, per germline. This CDR3 is 18 amino acids long. V dropped 2 bases and J dropped 12 bases, with 30 bases sitting between them. CDR3 sequence: CASSLAVYKFPDTLFQYF. As DNA, the CDR3 is TGTGCCAGCAGTTTAGCGGTCTATAAGTTCCCAGATACGCTTTTCCAGTATTTT.

The chain has TRBV7-3 and TRBJ2-7, with D possibly TRBD2 on 6 matching bases. This CDR3 has 14 amino acids. Trimming pared 2 bases from V and 9 bases from J, leaving 17 bases between. Germline CDR1 and CDR2: SGHTA and FQGTGA. CDR3 protein: CASSLAAGLQVQYF. CDR3 nucleotides: TGTGCCAGCAGCTTAGCGGCGGGATTACAGGTGCAGTACTTC.

The rearrangement uses TRBV27 and TRBJ2-3, with 9 bases fitting TRBD2. The trim removed 1 base at V and 0 bases at J, leaving 8 bases unmatched. This CDR3 contains 18 residues. The germline V gene encodes CDR1 MNHEY and CDR2 SMNVEV (reference sequence). In DNA, the CDR3 is TGTGCCAGCAGTTTATTACTCCTAAGCGGGAGGAGCACAGATACGCAGTATTTT. This sequence encodes CASSLLLLSGRSTDTQYF.

The chain carries TRBV4-1 and TRBJ1-1; unclear D gene. Germline CDR1 is MGHRA and CDR2 is YSYEKL. V lost 0 bases and J 7 bases, leaving 15 bases between the germline ends. This CDR3 is 15 amino acids long. CDR3 DNA: TGCGCCAGCAGCCAAGATACAGTAGGATCCCTTGAAGCTTTCTTT. Its protein is CASSQDTVGSLEAFF.

This chain links TRBV24-1 with TRBJ1-2; D is ambiguous. This CDR3 contains 14 residues. The V gene's germline CDR1 is KGHDR and CDR2 SFDVKD. V lost 3 bases and J lost 2, with 9 bases in between. The CDR3 is CATSDAGRNYGYTF. For the CDR3, the DNA is TGTGCCACCAGTGATGCGGGCAGAAACTATGGCTACACCTTC.

A few counts support this clone. The gene calls are TRBV5-1 and TRBJ1-2, with 9 bases matching TRBD1. Germline CDR1 is SGHRS and CDR2 is YFSETQ. The junction had 7 bases not matched to a gene; V was cut back by 3 bases and J by 1 base. The CDR3 has 16 amino acids. The CDR3 coding sequence is TGCGCCAGCAGCTATACCTGGACAGGGGTTAACTATGGCTACACCTTC. Translating it yields CASSYTWTGVNYGYTF.

The V gene is TRBV5-8, the J gene TRBJ1-3, with TRBD1 as a possible D gene (6 bases). This CDR3 is 16 amino acids long. The ends were cut back, 4 bases at V and 0 bases at J, with 14 bases in the middle. The germline V gene encodes CDR1 SGHTS and CDR2 YDEGEE. The CDR3 spells CASSERTAVSGNTIYF. The DNA for the CDR3 is TGTGCCAGCAGCGAGAGGACAGCCGTCTCTGGAAACACCATATATTTT.

The chain carries TRBV5-1 and TRBJ2-1; 8 bases are shared with TRBD2. Germline CDR1 is SGHRS and CDR2 is YFSETQ. The CDR3 extends over 13 amino acids. The V and J ends lost 0 bases and 10 bases, in that order; junction bases with no gene match: 3. The CDR3 region is CASSLDSSGEQFF. CDR3 in DNA: TGCGCCAGCAGCTTGGATTCTAGCGGGGAGCAGTTCTTC.

The rearrangement uses TRBV29-1 and TRBJ2-7, with TRBD1 matching over 7 bases. There are 14 residues in the CDR3. V shed 7 bases, J shed 3 bases, and the junction held 12 bases outside the gene matches. In germline, CDR1 is SQVTM, CDR2 ANQGSEA. CDR3 loop: CSASTGTSIYEQYF. CDR3 DNA sequence: TGCAGCGCTTCGACAGGGACATCGATCTACGAGCAGTACTTC.

The chain uses TRBV6-2 or TRBV6-3 and TRBJ2-5; TRBD2 matches 12 bases. CDR1 and CDR2 (germline): MNHEY, SVGEGT. The CDR3 runs 20 residues. With 3 bases clipped from V and 1 base from J, the junction kept 15 bases outside the gene matches. In nucleotides, the CDR3 is TGTGCCAGCAGTTATCGTCAGGGGGCTAGCGGGAGGGGTAGCCAAGAGACCCAGTACTTC. Translation: CASSYRQGASGRGSQETQYF.

This chain uses TRBV11-3 with TRBJ2-5, with 11 bases aligning to TRBD1. The CDR3 consists of 15 residues. Germline V CDR1 and CDR2: SGHNT, YENEEA. Trimming took 5 bases from V and 2 from J; bases not matched to a gene: 4. CDR3 amino acids: CASSAGQGEQETQYF. DNA of the CDR3: TGTGCCAGCAGCGCGGGACAGGGGGAGCAAGAGACCCAGTACTTC.

This clone showed up just once. Written as DNA, the CDR3 is TGTGCCATCAGTAAGGGGAAGGGGCCCAACACAGATACGCAGTATTTT. It is translated as CAISKGKGPNTDTQYF. The chain combines TRBV10-3 with TRBJ2-3, with a possible D match to TRBD1 (5 bases). The germline gives CDR1 ENHRY, CDR2 SYGVKD. Trimming pared 5 bases from V and 2 bases from J, leaving 17 bases between. This CDR3 is built from 16 residues.

CDR3: CASSRQENTEAFF. The DNA for the CDR3 is TGTGCCAGCAGCAGACAGGAAAACACTGAAGCTTTCTTT. The chain has TRBV7-2 and TRBJ1-1; D might be TRBD1 (6 bases). There are 13 residues in the CDR3. The V gene's germline CDR1 is SGHTA and CDR2 FQGNSA. Between the trimmed V and J ends, which lost 5 bases and 2 bases, there was a span of 9 bases.

The rearrangement links TRBV6-2 or TRBV6-3 to TRBJ2-1; 7 positions match TRBD2. The CDR3 covers 15 residues. Germline CDR1 and CDR2: MNHEY and SVGEGT. The trim removed 2 bases at V and 4 bases at J, leaving 5 bases unmatched. The CDR3 spells CASSYATSEYNEQFF. In DNA, the CDR3 is TGTGCCAGCAGTTACGCAACTAGCGAGTACAATGAGCAGTTCTTC.

The V and J genes are TRBV6-5 and TRBJ1-5; TRBD1 matches 11 bases. Trimming at V came to 6 bases and at J to 6 bases, leaving 7 bases not matched to a gene. This CDR3 has 15 amino acids. The germline gives CDR1 MNHEY, CDR2 SVGAGI. The CDR3 region is CASRTGTGGTQPQHF. CDR3 DNA sequence: TGTGCCAGCAGGACCGGGACAGGGGGTACTCAGCCCCAGCATTTT.